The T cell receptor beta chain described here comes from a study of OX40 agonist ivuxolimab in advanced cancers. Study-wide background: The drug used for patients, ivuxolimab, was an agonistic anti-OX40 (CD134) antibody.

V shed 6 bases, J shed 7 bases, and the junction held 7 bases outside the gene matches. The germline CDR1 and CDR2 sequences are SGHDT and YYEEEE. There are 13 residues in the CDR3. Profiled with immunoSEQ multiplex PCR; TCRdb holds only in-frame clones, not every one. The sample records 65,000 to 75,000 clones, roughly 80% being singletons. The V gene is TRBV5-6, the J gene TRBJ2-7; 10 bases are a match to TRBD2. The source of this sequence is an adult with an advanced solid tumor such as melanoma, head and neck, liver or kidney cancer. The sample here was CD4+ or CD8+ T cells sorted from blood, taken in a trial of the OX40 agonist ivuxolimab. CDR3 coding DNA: TGTGCCAGCACCCTAGCGGGGGAGTGGGAGCAGTACTTC. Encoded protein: CASTLAGEWEQYF.